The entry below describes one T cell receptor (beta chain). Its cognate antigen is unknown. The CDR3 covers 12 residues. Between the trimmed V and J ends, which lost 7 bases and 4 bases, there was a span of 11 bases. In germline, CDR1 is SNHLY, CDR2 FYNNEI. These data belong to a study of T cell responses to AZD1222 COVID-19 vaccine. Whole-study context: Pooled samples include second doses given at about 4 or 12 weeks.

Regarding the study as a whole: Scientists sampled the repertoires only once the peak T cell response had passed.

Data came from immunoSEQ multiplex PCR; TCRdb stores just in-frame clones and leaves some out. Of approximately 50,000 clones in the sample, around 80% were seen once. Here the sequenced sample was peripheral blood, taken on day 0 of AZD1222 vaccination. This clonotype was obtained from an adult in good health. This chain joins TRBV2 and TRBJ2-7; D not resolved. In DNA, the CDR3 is TGTGCCAGCACCTCCGTCGGGTACGAGCAGTACGTC. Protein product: CASTSVGYEQYV.